This T cell receptor (beta chain) was recovered during a study of Ad26.COV2.S vaccination and SARS-CoV-2 variants (TCRdb year 2021). About the full investigation: Donors in the vaccine arm were drawn from COV1001, a multicentre, randomized, double-blind, placebo-controlled phase I-IIa trial testing Ad26.COV2.S in healthy adults. Ad26.COV2.S was administered intramuscularly at a dose of 5x10^10 or 1x10^11 viral particles, either as one shot or as two shots given 56 days apart. TCRbeta repertoire sequencing served as the tool for gauging how specific and how broad the SARS-CoV-2-reactive T cell receptors were following Ad26.COV2.S vaccination. A total of approximately 32 samples were included in the TCR-sequenced set, comprising about 20 Ad26.COV2.S vaccine recipients, 5 placebo recipients and 8 SARS-CoV-2 convalescent individuals. Trial participants were randomized into five groups of five, in which low-dose or high-dose Ad26.COV2.S was given once or twice, or placebo was given on both occasions. Blinding of investigators to trial group allocation was maintained during experiments and outcome assessment. What the authors observed across the whole study: It was noted by the authors that total T cell responses may have been underestimated by the TCR breadth and depth analyses. Comparing responses between vaccine doses or regimens was not something the study was powered to do. Comparable non-spike TCR breadth was observed between vaccine and placebo recipients, consistent with only spike being contained in the vaccine. After vaccination, substantial breadth of spike-specific CD8+ and CD4+ T cell responses was reported. Spike-specific TCR breadth was higher in Ad26.COV2.S recipients than in placebo recipients (P = 0.0014).

TCRbeta CDR3 regions were sequenced with the immunoSEQ Assay. After extraction, genomic DNA underwent amplification by bias-controlled multiplex PCR, followed by high-throughput sequencing. In the paper's pipeline: To quantify the absolute abundance of every unique TCRbeta CDR3 region, sequences were collapsed and filtered. T cell fraction was estimated by normalizing TCRbeta template counts to usable DNA, with usable DNA measured through amplification of reference genes found in all nucleated cells. Repertoire TCRs were annotated as SARS-CoV-2-specific by exact matching of V gene, CDR3 amino acid sequence and J gene to a known reactive TCR set. The reference SARS-CoV-2 TCR set was derived from MIRA and filtered for enrichment in COVID-19-positive ImmuneCODE repertoires, a step that removed public or cross-reactive TCRs. Using the MIRA antigens, annotated TCRs were further analysed by specific ORF or by position within an ORF. Depth was the summed frequency of annotated unique rearrangements, while breadth was defined as annotated unique rearrangements over total unique productive rearrangements. TCR breadth was compared between groups using two-sided Wilcoxon rank-sum tests. TCRdb carries this immuneACCESS record with in-frame sequences only. Its versions omit some clonotypes, under half of them owing to an unresolved V gene in the studies checked, with the rest unexplained. That table is the source of V, J and clone size, and D and trimming were worked out from the DNA. This sample comprises roughly 350,000 clones, less than 90% of them detected only once. The ten largest make up roughly 6% of the sample.

From a lookup of the germline V gene (reference sequence), CDR1 and CDR2 are LGHDT and YNNKEL. V sheds 4 bases and J sheds 8 bases, leaving 11 bases between their ends. Spanning cysteine to phenylalanine, the CDR3 consists of 13 amino acids. Only CDR3 DNA is held: 39 bases, read in frame from base 1. Of note for this clone: Its target antigen remains unknown. Base qualities were left out, and no much larger clone turns up one base away.

The treatment or condition label here, explained by the study, means: about 20 received Ad26.COV2.S at low or high dose, single or two shots; roughly five received placebo; per-sample allocation not given. Repertoires of vaccine and placebo recipients were sequenced from samples taken on day 63 after the first injection. In Cohort 1b, around 25 adults aged 18-55 years were enrolled at a single site in Boston, USA, between 29 July and 7 August 2020. Ad26.COV2.S was a replication-incompetent adenovirus type 26 vector expressing a prefusion-stabilized SARS-CoV-2 spike protein from the original Wuhan strain.

The rearranged segments are TRBV3-1 (or the pseudogene TRBV3-2) and TRBJ1-4; a confident D gene designation cannot be given. Sequences were derived from peripheral blood, sampled in a trial of Ad26.COV2.S vaccine versus placebo. The TCR was taken from a person aged 18-60 years who received the Ad26.COV2.S COVID-19 vaccine or a placebo. The CDR3 here reads CASSLRTREKLFF. The DNA reads TGTGCCAGCAGCCTTCGTACTAGAGAAAAACTGTTTTTT.